This T cell receptor beta chain was observed in a study of shared clonotypes between healthy human individuals. The sample holds one count of this clone. CD45RO negativity and positive selection for CCR7 defined naive CD8 cells, a population that excluded terminally differentiated effector memory CD45RA+ cells. Profiled with immunoSEQ multiplex PCR; TCRdb holds only in-frame clones, not every one. The data contain over 2 million clones, about 95% of them singletons. Material for sequencing was naive CD8+ T cells sorted from blood. The receptor's source is a man aged 18 to 29 in good health.

CDR3 nucleotides: TGTGCCAGCAGAAGTGGGGACAGTAGGTACGAGCAGTACTTC. As protein: CASRSGDSRYEQYF. The V gene is TRBV6-5, the J gene TRBJ2-7; 7 positions agree with TRBD1. CDR1 is MNHEY, CDR2 SVGAGI, per germline. After removal of 6 bases from V and 4 bases from J, the junction contained 9 bases not matched to a gene. This CDR3 comprises 14 residues.